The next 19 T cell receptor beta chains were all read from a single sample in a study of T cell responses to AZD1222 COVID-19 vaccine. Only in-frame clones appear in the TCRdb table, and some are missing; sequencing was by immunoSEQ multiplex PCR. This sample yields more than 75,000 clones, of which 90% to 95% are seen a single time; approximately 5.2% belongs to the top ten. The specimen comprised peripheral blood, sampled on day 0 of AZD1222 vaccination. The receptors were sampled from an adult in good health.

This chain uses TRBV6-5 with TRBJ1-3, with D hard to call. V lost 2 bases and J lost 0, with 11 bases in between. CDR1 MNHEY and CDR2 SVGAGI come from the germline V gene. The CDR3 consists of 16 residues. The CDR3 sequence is CASSYGLGGSGNTIYF. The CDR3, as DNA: TGTGCCAGCAGTTACGGGCTTGGTGGCTCTGGAAACACCATATATTTT.

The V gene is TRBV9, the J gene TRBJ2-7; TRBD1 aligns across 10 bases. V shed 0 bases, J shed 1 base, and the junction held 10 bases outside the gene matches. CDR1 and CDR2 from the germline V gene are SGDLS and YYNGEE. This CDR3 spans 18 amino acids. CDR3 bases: TGTGCCAGCAGCGTAGGACCTTCCCCGGGACAGGGGTCCTACGAGCAGTACTTC. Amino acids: CASSVGPSPGQGSYEQYF.

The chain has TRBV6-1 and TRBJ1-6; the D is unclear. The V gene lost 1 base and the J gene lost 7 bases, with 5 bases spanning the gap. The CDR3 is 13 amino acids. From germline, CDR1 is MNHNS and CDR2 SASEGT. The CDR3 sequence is CASSEGVNSPLHF. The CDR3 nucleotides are TGTGCCAGCAGTGAAGGGGTGAATTCACCCCTCCACTTT.

The CDR3 is CASSPKGGTGYNEQFF. CDR3 nucleotides: TGTGCCAGTAGCCCAAAGGGCGGGACAGGCTACAATGAGCAGTTCTTC. The J gene is TRBJ2-1, the V gene TRBV19, with 8 nucleotides matching TRBD1. Unmatched junction bases numbered 10, after V lost 6 bases and J lost 3 bases. The germline V gene has CDR1 LNHDA and CDR2 SQIVND (reference sequence). This CDR3 has 16 residues.

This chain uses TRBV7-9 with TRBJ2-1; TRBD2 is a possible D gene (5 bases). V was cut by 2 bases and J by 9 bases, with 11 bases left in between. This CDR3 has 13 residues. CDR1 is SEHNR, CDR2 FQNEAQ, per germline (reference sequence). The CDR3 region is CASSLTLAFEQFF. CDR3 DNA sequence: TGTGCCAGCAGCTTAACGCTAGCTTTTGAGCAGTTCTTC.

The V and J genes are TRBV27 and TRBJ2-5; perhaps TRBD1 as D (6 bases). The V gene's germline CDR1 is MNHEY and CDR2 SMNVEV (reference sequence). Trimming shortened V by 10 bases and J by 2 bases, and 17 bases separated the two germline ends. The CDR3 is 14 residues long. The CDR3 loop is CATRWGHKQETQYF. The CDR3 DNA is TGTGCCACCCGGTGGGGACACAAACAAGAGACCCAGTACTTC.

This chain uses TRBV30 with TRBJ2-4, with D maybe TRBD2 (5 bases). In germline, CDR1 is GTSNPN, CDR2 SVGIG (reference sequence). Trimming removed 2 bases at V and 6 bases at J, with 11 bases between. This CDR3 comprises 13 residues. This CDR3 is CAWSNGIGNIQYF. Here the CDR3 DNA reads TGTGCCTGGAGTAACGGGATAGGAAACATTCAGTACTTC.

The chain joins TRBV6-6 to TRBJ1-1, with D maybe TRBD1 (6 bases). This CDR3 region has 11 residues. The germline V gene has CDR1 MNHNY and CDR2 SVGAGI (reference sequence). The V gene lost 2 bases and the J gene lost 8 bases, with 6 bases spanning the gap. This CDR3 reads CASSYGTEAFF. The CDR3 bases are TGTGCCAGCAGTTACGGGACAGAAGCTTTCTTT.

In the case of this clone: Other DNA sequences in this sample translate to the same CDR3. The CDR3 bases are TGCGCCAGCAGCTTGGCTAGCGGGCCGTACAATGAGCAGTTCTTC. Amino acids: CASSLASGPYNEQFF. The J gene is TRBJ2-1, the V gene TRBV5-1, with 8 bases aligning to TRBD2. CDR1 and CDR2 (germline): SGHRS, YFSETQ. With 0 bases clipped from V and 4 bases from J, the junction kept 3 bases outside the gene matches. CDR3 length: 15 amino acids.

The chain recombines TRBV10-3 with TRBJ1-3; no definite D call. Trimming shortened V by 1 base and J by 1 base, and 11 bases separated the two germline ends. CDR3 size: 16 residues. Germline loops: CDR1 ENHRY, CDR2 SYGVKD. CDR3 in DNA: TGTGCCATCAGTGAGTTCAGTGGCTTTTCTGGAAACACCATATATTTT. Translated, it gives CAISEFSGFSGNTIYF.

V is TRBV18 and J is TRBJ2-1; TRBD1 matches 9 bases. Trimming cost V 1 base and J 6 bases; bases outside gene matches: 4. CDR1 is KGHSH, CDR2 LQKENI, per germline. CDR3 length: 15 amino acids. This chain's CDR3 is CASSPLGTGFNEQFF. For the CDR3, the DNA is TGTGCCAGCTCACCACTCGGGACAGGGTTCAATGAGCAGTTCTTC.

The CDR3 DNA reads TGCGCCAGCAGCCAAGGTGGAAGGGGGGGGGAGCAGTTCTTC. It is translated as CASSQGGRGGEQFF. The rearrangement links TRBV4-3 to TRBJ2-1; D may be TRBD2 (7 bases). With 1 base removed from V and 10 bases from J, the gap between germline ends came to 14 bases. Germline CDR1 reads LGHNA; CDR2 reads YSLEER. The CDR3 is 14 residues long.

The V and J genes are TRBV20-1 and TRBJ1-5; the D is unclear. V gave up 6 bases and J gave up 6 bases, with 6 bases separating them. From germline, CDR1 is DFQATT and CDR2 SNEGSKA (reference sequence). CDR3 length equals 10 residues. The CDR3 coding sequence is TGCAGTGCAGAGGCTCAGCCCCAGCATTTT. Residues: CSAEAQPQHF.

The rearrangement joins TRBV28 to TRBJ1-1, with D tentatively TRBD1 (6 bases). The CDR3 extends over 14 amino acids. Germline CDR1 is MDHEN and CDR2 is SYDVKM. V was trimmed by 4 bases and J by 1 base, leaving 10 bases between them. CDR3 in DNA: TGTGCCAGCAGTTCCTGGACAGAGAACACTGAAGCTTTCTTT. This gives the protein CASSSWTENTEAFF.

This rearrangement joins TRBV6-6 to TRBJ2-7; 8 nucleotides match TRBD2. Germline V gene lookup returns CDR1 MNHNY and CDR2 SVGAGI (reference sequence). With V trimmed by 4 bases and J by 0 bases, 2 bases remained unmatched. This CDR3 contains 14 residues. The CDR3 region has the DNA TGTGCCAGCAGTTTGAGCGGGAGCTCCTACGAGCAGTACTTC. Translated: CASSLSGSSYEQYF.

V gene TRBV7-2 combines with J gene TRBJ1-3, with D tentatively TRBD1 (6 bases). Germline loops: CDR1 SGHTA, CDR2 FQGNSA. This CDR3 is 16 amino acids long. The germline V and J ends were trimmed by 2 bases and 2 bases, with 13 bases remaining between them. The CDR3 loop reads CASSLSRGATGNTIYF. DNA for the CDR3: TGTGCCAGCAGCTTATCTCGGGGGGCAACTGGAAACACCATATATTTT.

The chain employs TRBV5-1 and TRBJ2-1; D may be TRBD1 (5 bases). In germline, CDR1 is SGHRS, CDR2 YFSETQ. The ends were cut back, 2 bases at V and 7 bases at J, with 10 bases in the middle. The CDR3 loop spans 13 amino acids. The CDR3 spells CASSFARGNEQFF. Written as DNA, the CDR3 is TGCGCCAGCAGCTTCGCTAGGGGTAATGAGCAGTTCTTC.

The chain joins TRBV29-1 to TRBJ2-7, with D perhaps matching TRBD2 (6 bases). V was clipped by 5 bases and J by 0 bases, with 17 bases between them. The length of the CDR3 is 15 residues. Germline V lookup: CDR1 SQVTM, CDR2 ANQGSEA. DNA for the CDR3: TGCAGCGTTAACGGGCGGGGCGAGCTCTCCTACGAGCAGTACTTC. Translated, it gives CSVNGRGELSYEQYF.

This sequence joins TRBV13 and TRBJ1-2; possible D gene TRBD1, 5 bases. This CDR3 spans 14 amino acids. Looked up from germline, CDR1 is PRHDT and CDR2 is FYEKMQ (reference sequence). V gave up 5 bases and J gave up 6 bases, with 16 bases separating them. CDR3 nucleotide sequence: TGTGCCAGCAGCATCACCCAGGGTTTGGATGGCTACACCTTC. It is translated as CASSITQGLDGYTF.